These 8 T cell receptor beta chains came from one sample sequenced in a study of blood T cell repertoires in COVID-19. The repertoire was sequenced with immunoSEQ multiplex PCR; TCRdb's copy has only in-frame clones and lacks some. The profile shows more than 200,000 clones, just under 85% of them singletons. The sample consisted of peripheral blood. The receptors derive from a man of 80 years or more with acute or convalescent COVID-19.

The chain is built from TRBV28 and TRBJ1-1, with TRBD1 identical over 8 bases. Germline CDR1 MDHEN, CDR2 SYDVKM. The CDR3 sequence is 14 residues long. V shed 3 bases, J shed 11 bases, and the junction held 11 bases outside the gene matches. This chain's CDR3 is CASSFIQGGFRAFF. CDR3 bases: TGTGCCAGCAGTTTCATACAGGGGGGGTTTCGTGCTTTCTTT.

V is TRBV5-8 and J is TRBJ1-2; 9 positions match TRBD1. V shed 1 base and J 5 bases; nucleotides not matched to a gene: 21. Germline values: CDR1 SGHTS, CDR2 YDEGEE. CDR3 length: 20 amino acids. The CDR3 sequence: CASSLPDLRGTGGLWYGYTF. For the CDR3, the DNA is TGTGCCAGCAGCTTGCCAGACTTGAGGGGAACAGGGGGCTTGTGGTATGGCTACACCTTC.

The chain employs TRBV4-1 and TRBJ2-1; TRBD2 matches 10 bases. The V and J ends lost 2 bases and 5 bases, in that order; junction bases with no gene match: 9. CDR1 is MGHRA and CDR2 is YSYEKL in the germline V gene. The CDR3 loop spans 17 amino acids. The CDR3 spells CASSQPLAGKRHNEQFF. As DNA, the CDR3 is TGCGCCAGCAGCCAACCACTAGCGGGGAAGAGACACAATGAGCAGTTCTTC.

This clone was recorded once. The chain joins TRBV28 to TRBJ2-3; 8 bases align to TRBD1. Trimming cost V 3 bases and J 6 bases; bases outside gene matches: 8. The germline V gene has CDR1 MDHEN and CDR2 SYDVKM. This CDR3 is built from 15 residues. CDR3: CASSFPGQGTDTQYF. CDR3 nucleotide sequence: TGTGCCAGCAGTTTTCCCGGACAGGGTACGGATACGCAGTATTTT.

The rearrangement joins TRBV4-2 to TRBJ1-5, with no clear D. The CDR3 has 16 amino acids. CDR1 is LGHNA, CDR2 YNFKEQ, per germline. Trimming shortened V by 0 bases and J by 0 bases, and 9 bases separated the two germline ends. CDR3 in DNA: TGTGCCAGCAGCCAAGACCCGTCAGATAGCAATCAGCCCCAGCATTTT. Translated, it gives CASSQDPSDSNQPQHF.

The V and J genes are TRBV5-1 and TRBJ1-2; D is uncertain. Deletions cut 2 bases from V and 3 bases from J, with 5 bases between. The CDR3 loop spans 12 amino acids. Germline assignment: CDR1 SGHRS and CDR2 YFSETQ. This CDR3 is CASSLADYGYTF. CDR3 nucleotide sequence: TGCGCCAGCAGCTTAGCGGACTATGGCTACACCTTC.

The chain has TRBV14 and TRBJ2-7; D is perhaps TRBD1 (5 bases). Trimming removed 0 bases from V and 3 bases from J, with 15 bases in between. In germline, CDR1 is SGHDN, CDR2 FVKESK. The CDR3 sequence is 16 residues long. The CDR3 reads CASSQDQGFSNYEQYF. The CDR3 DNA reads TGTGCCAGCAGCCAAGATCAGGGTTTCTCCAACTACGAGCAGTACTTC.

The gene calls are TRBV10-2 and TRBJ1-5, with D possibly TRBD1 on 6 matching bases. The CDR3 runs 14 residues. Per the germline V gene, CDR1 is WSHSY and CDR2 is SAAADI. The ends were cut back, 8 bases at V and 5 bases at J, with 16 bases in the middle. CDR3 loop: CASSGIGGDQPQHF. The CDR3 DNA reads as TGCGCCAGCTCAGGGATAGGGGGAGATCAGCCCCAGCATTTT.